This T cell receptor beta chain is drawn from a study of cytomegalovirus exposure and HLA in healthy donors. Points from the study as a whole: CMV serostatus was the sole immune exposure data available.

Primers: 60 Vbeta forward and 13 Jbeta reverse. Libraries were prepared by immunoSEQ multiplex PCR; TCRdb keeps only in-frame clonotypes and omits some of them. The sample has 60,000 to 70,000 clones, roughly 80% seen once. Germline CDR1 reads SNHLY; CDR2 reads FYNNEI. The CDR3 extends over 15 amino acids. With V trimmed by 6 bases and J by 3 bases, 8 bases remained unmatched. This clone was recorded once. What it recognizes is unknown. The source material was PBMCs. J is TRBJ1-2 and V is TRBV2, with 9 bases identical to TRBD1. The TCR sequence derives from a woman in her thirties in good health and CMV-seronegative. DNA of the CDR3: TGTGCCAGCAGAGTCGGACAGGGGCGGGACTATGGCTACACCTTC. Protein sequence: CASRVGQGRDYGYTF. The full variable domain, rest sourced from reference TRBV2 and TRBJ1-2, is EPEVTQTPSHQVTQMGQEVILRCVPISNHLYFYWYRQILGQKVEFLVSFYNNEISEKSEIFDDQFSVERPDGSNFTLKIRSTKLEDSAMYFCASRVGQGRDYGYTFGSGTRLTVV.